This T cell receptor beta chain appears in the sequencing data of a study of T-cell memory formation after mild COVID-19. TCRdb ran MiXCR on the 5' RACE reads and lists one entry per CDR3 protein. Among 140,000 or so distinct CDR3 sequences listed, about 6.1% were seen once. Losses at the gene ends were 8 bases for V and 2 bases for J; bases not matched to a gene: 7. The CDR3 runs 14 residues. Germline CDR1 is SGHNT and CDR2 is YENEEA. The sample was PBMCs or a T cell subset sorted from them (not recorded which). The sequence was obtained from an adult woman who had mild COVID-19 (a few samples of this study predate the infection). Cell type and time point are not known. The chain joins TRBV11-3 to TRBJ2-7; 9 bases match TRBD2. The CDR3 DNA sequence: TGTGCCAGCGGACGACTAGCGGTTCCCTACGAGCAGTACTTC. Translating gives CASGRLAVPYEQYF.